This T cell receptor beta chain was profiled in a study of OX40 agonist ivuxolimab in advanced cancers. Turning to the study itself: At doses from 0.01 to 10 mg/kg, patients were given intravenous ivuxolimab every 2 weeks. Prior therapy, whether anti-PD-1, anti-PD-L1 or anti-CTLA-4, was allowed, and about 40% had some. Partial response was recorded in three patients: one hepatocellular carcinoma and two cutaneous melanoma cases.

Germline CDR1 and CDR2: MGHDK and SYGVNS. This CDR3 comprises 14 residues. V shed 8 bases, J shed 5 bases, and the junction held 11 bases outside the gene matches. Profiled with immunoSEQ multiplex PCR; TCRdb holds only in-frame clones, not every one. Of 60,000 to 80,000 clones listed, around four fifths are singletons. This clonotype was obtained from an adult with an advanced solid tumor such as melanoma, head and neck, liver or kidney cancer. The specimen comprised CD4+ or CD8+ T cells sorted from blood, sampled in a trial of the OX40 agonist ivuxolimab. The rearrangement joins TRBV25-1 to TRBJ1-1, with 7 bases identical to TRBD1. The CDR3 DNA reads as TGTGCCAGCCGCTACAGGGGACGGTGGACTGAAGCTTTCTTT. It yields the protein CASRYRGRWTEAFF.